This entry features one TCR beta chain sequence. Its antigen remains unknown. This record belongs to a study of cytomegalovirus exposure and HLA in healthy donors. The V gene end was trimmed by 6 bases and the J gene end by 5 bases; junction bases not matched to a gene: 8. CDR1 and CDR2 from the germline V gene are SGHKS and YYEKEE (reference sequence). This CDR3 has 14 residues. Study-level results: Cytomegalovirus-associated TCR beta chains were listed, numbering some 150. The analysis excluded some indistinguishable V segments, including TRBV6-2 and TRBV6-3. A missense DCLRE1C variant was associated with V- and J-gene trimming of TCR beta chains in a later analysis, and an independent cohort replicated the association.

With 60 Vbeta and 13 Jbeta primers, the PCR was carried out. TCRdb keeps only in-frame clones here, not all; method: immunoSEQ multiplex PCR. The table records a few hundred thousand clones, roughly 79% of them present only once. This TCR was sampled from a man between 18 and 29 years old in good health and CMV-seronegative. The source material was PBMCs. V gene TRBV5-5 combines with J gene TRBJ2-5, with 9 bases matching TRBD1. The CDR3 reads CASIPGQGLETQYF. The CDR3 DNA reads TGTGCCAGCATCCCGGGACAGGGATTGGAGACCCAGTACTTC. The full variable domain, its missing parts supplied by reference TRBV5-5 and TRBJ2-5, is DAGVTQSPTHLIKTRGQQVTLRCSPISGHKSVSWYQQVLGQGPQFIFQYYEKEERGRGNFPDRFSARQFPNYSSELNVNALLLGDSALYLCASIPGQGLETQYFGPGTRLLVL.